The TCR beta chain under discussion was sequenced for a study of cytomegalovirus exposure and HLA in healthy donors. Notes on the study in general: The study had only CMV serostatus as immune exposure information. A later analysis by the authors found several of the most significant clusters apparently linked to common viral pathogens. It was approximately 150 TCR beta chains that were listed as cytomegalovirus-associated.

A word on this clone: The antigen remains unidentified.

Primers included in the PCR were 60 Vbeta and 13 Jbeta primers. Some clones are missing from TCRdb's copy, which holds only in-frame ones; the method was immunoSEQ multiplex PCR. Of about 150,000 clones listed, 65% to 85% were seen once; the top ten hold 0.95% to 1.5%. The receptor was isolated from a boy under 10 years old in good health and CMV-seronegative. Source material: PBMCs.

CDR3 sequence (DNA): TGTGCCGTACGACCTACAGGGGGAATATTTGAAAAACTGTTTTTT. This encodes CAVRPTGGIFEKLFF. This chain links TRBV19 with TRBJ1-4; 8 positions match TRBD1. Germline CDR1 is LNHDA and CDR2 is SQIVND (reference sequence). The CDR3 has 15 amino acids. The junction had 15 bases not matched to a gene; V was cut back by 11 bases and J by 7 bases.